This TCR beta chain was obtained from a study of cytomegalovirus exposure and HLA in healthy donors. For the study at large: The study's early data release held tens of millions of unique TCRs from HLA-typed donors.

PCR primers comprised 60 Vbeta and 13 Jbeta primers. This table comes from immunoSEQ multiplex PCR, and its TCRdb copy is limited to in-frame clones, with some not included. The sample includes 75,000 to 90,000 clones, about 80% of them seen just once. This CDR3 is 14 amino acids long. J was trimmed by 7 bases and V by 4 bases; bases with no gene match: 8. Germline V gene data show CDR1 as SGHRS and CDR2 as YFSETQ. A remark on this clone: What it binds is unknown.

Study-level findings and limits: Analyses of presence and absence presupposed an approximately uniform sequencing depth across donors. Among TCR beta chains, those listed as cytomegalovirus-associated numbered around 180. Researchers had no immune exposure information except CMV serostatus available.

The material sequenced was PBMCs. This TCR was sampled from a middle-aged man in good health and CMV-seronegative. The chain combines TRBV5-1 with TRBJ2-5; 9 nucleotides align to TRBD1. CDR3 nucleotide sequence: TGCGCCAGCAGCCGCCGGGACAGGGAGGGGACCCAGTACTTC. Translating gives CASSRRDREGTQYF.